Detailed here is one T cell receptor (beta chain). The target antigen is unknown. At one end the junction does not follow the germline gene, possibly because of a read error. The record originates from a study of T-cell memory formation after mild COVID-19. Study summary: TCR clusters were mostly donor specific.

Study-wide results and caveats: The pre-infection memory compartment contained some responding clones, suggesting cross-reactive memory joined.

Barcoded TCR alpha and TCR beta cDNA libraries with UMIs came from 5'RACE using constant-segment primers. TCRdb processed the 5' RACE reads anew with MiXCR; each CDR3 protein has one entry. This sample has 470,000 or so distinct CDR3 sequences, with over 15% found just once. Germline V gives CDR1 SGHAT, CDR2 FQNNGV. The CDR3 consists of 14 residues. The sample comprised PBMCs or a T cell subset sorted from them (not recorded which). The clonotype was recovered from an adult woman who had mild COVID-19 (a few samples of this study predate the infection). Cell type and time point are not known. This chain uses TRBV11-2 with TRBJ1-1; 7 bases align to TRBD1. The CDR3 sequence is CASTLRQGNTEAFF. CDR3 coding DNA: TGTGCCAGCACCTTAAGACAGGGGAACACTGAAGCTTTCTTT.